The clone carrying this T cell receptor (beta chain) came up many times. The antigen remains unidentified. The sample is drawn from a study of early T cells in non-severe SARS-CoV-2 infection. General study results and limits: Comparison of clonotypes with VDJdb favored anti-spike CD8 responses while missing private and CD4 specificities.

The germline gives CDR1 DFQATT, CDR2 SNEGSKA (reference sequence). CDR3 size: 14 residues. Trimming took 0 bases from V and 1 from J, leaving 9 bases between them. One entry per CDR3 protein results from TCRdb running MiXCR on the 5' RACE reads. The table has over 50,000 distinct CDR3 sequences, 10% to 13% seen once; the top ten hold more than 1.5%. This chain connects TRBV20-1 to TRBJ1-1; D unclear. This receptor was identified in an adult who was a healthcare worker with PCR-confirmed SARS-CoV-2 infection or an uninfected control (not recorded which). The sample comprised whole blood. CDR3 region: CSARDLLENTEAFF. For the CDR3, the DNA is TGCAGTGCTAGAGATCTCCTGGAGAACACTGAAGCTTTCTTT.